The subject of this entry is one T cell receptor beta chain. It lacks a known antigen. The record has no base qualities; no much larger clone is one base away. The data are from a study of T-cell reconstitution after alpha-beta-depleted transplantation in children (dated by TCRdb to 2016 to 2017). Regarding the study in general: Using TCR repertoire profiling, the study followed T-cell immune reconstitution in a quantitative way in children after TCRalphabeta/CD19-depleted allogeneic hematopoietic cell transplantation.

Germline trimming amounts to 4 bases on V and 4 bases on J, with 5 as the count of junction bases outside the gene matches. Including cysteine and phenylalanine, the CDR3 has 14 amino acids. Just CDR3 DNA is preserved here, 42 bases in frame from base 1. From the germline V gene, CDR1 is SGHTA and CDR2 is FQGTGA. To prepare the library, PCR was applied. The sequencing machine was an Illumina HiSeq 2500. To normalize quantification of the TCRbeta repertoire, the TCR libraries were built with molecular barcoding that relied on unique molecular identifiers. The public reads were quality trimmed at Q25 with fastp and then assembled into clones with MiXCR by TCRdb, keeping productive beta chains. Identical CDR3 proteins give one entry, which carries the most common genes and DNA. Across this sample there are about 610,000 distinct CDR3 sequences, with over 9.5% seen only once. The biggest ten clones account for about 4% of the sample.

The TCR originated in a human donor who donated a stem cell graft to a child with acute myeloid leukemia. The sequences come from PBMCs from the stem cell graft donor, collected from the stem cell graft. The chain links TRBV7-3 with TRBJ2-5; a stretch of 8 junction bases matches TRBD1. The CDR3 region reads CASSSSGQGETQYF. The nucleotides are TGTGCCAGCAGCTCCTCAGGACAGGGAGAGACCCAGTACTTC.